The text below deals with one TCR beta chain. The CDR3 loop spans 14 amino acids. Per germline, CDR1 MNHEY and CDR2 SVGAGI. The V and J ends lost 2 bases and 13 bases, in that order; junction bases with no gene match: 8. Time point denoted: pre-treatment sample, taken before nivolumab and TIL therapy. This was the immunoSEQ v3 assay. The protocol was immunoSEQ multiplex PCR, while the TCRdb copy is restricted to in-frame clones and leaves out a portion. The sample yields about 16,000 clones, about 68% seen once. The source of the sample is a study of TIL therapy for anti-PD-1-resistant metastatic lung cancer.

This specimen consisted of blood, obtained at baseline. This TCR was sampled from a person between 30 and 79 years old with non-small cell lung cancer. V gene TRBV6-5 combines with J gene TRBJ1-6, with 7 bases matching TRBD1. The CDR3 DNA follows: TGTGCCAGCAGTTACGGACAGGAGGCGGAGCCCCTCCACTTT. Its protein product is CASSYGQEAEPLHF.